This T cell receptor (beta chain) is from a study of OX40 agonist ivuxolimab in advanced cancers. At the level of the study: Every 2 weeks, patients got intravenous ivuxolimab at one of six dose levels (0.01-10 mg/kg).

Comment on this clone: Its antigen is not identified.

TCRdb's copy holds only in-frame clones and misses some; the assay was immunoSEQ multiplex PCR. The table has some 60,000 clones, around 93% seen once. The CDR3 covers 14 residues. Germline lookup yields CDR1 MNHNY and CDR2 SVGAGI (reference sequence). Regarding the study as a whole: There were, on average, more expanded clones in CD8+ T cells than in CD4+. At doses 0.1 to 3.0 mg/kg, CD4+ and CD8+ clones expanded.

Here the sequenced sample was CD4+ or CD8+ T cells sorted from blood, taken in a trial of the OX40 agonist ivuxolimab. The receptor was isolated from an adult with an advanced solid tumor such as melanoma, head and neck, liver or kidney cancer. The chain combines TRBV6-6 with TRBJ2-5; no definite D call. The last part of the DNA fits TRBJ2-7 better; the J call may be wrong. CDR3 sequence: CASSYSTDSYEQYF. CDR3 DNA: TGTGCCAGCAGTTACTCGACTGATTCCTACGAGCAGTACTTC.